These T cell receptor beta chains were read from a single sample in a study of vaccination and CD4 T cells after COVID-19. TCRdb reprocessed the PCR reads via MiXCR and lists one record per CDR3 protein. The sample has 10,000 to 15,000 distinct CDR3 sequences; about 40% are singletons. Antigens for these TCRs are unknown. The sequencing input was CD4+ T cells from blood, cultured in vitro. These receptors were collected from a human donor who had recovered from COVID-19. Both conserved end residues are trimmed from each CDR3.

cdr3_aa	cdr3_length	v_call	j_call
ASSHESYEQY	10	TRBV7-2	TRBJ2-7
ASSQARGVRDTEAF	14	TRBV3-1	TRBJ1-1
ASRELPPSSYEQY	13	TRBV2	TRBJ2-7
ASSKRTGLRVIGNQPQH	17	TRBV19	TRBJ1-5
ASSVNRGQSSPLH	13	TRBV5-1	TRBJ1-6
ATSETGTEPNYGYT	14	TRBV24-1	TRBJ1-2
ASALGPGEQY	10	TRBV12-3/TRBV12-4	TRBJ2-7
ASSQNAAQETQY	12	TRBV14	TRBJ2-5
ASSYLIAGTGQETQY	15	TRBV6-5	TRBJ2-5
ASSFSTQGLVEQY	13	TRBV7-2	TRBJ2-7
ASSTGQGNEKLF	12	TRBV7-9	TRBJ1-4
ASSLGSGGAANEQF	14	TRBV7-2	TRBJ2-1
ASSLISGGSSYEQY	14	TRBV7-2	TRBJ2-7
ASSLSRSNTEAF	12	TRBV27	TRBJ1-1
AWTQGNTEAF	10	TRBV30	TRBJ1-1
ASSEAQKGQPQH	12	TRBV6-1	TRBJ1-5
ASSYDRNNSPLH	12	TRBV6-5	TRBJ1-6
ASSDQGLPTDTQY	13	TRBV2	TRBJ2-3
ATSLGTDTQY	10	TRBV24-1	TRBJ2-3
SATLIGTPINNEQF	14	TRBV20-1	TRBJ2-1
AWSDQGRSTDTQY	13	TRBV30	TRBJ2-3
SAISPLNEQY	10	TRBV20-1	TRBJ2-7
ASSIDPDRAGYT	12	TRBV19	TRBJ1-2